Following are 31 T cell receptor beta chains from one sample sequenced in a study of blood T cell repertoires in COVID-19. TCRdb's table, derived via immunoSEQ multiplex PCR, lists solely in-frame clones and lacks some. The sample has roughly 200,000 clones; about nine tenths are singletons. The source material was PBMCs or T cells enriched from blood (not recorded which). The origin of the receptors is a woman under 40 with acute COVID-19.

V usage is TRBV5-4 and J usage is TRBJ1-2, with a tentative D call TRBD1 (6 bases). The germline V gene has CDR1 SGHNT and CDR2 YYREEE (reference sequence). The V and J ends lost 4 bases and 5 bases respectively, with 18 bases between them. The CDR3 is 15 amino acids. CDR3 protein: CASSPGGGGEYGYTF. The CDR3 nucleotides read TGTGCCAGCAGCCCAGGAGGGGGGGGAGAATATGGCTACACCTTC.

The chain joins TRBV7-2 to TRBJ1-4, with D unresolved. The CDR3 extends over 16 amino acids. In germline, CDR1 is SGHTA, CDR2 FQGNSA. V was trimmed by 1 base and J by 2 bases, leaving 11 bases between them. The CDR3 DNA follows: TGTGCCAGCAGCTTAGTTCGCCGGGTCACTAATGAAAAACTGTTTTTT. As protein: CASSLVRRVTNEKLFF.

The chain has TRBV5-1 and TRBJ2-5, with D possibly matching TRBD1 (7 bases). There are 16 residues in the CDR3. Germline-derived CDR1 and CDR2 are SGHRS and YFSETQ. Trimming took off 7 bases at V and 5 bases at J, with 24 bases between the two ends. CDR3 bases: TGCGCCAGCGGACTATCGGGACAGCCGGTGGTCGAGACCCAGTACTTC. Residues: CASGLSGQPVVETQYF.

This chain connects TRBV6-1 to TRBJ1-5, with 9 bases lining up with TRBD1. This CDR3 has 13 residues. Looked up from germline, CDR1 is MNHNS and CDR2 is SASEGT. With V trimmed by 1 base and J by 11 bases, 3 bases remained unmatched. CDR3 loop: CASSEGDRVSQHF. DNA of the CDR3: TGTGCCAGCAGTGAAGGGGACAGGGTATCCCAGCATTTT.

This chain connects TRBV5-1 to TRBJ1-1; D remains ambiguous. The ends were cut back, 0 bases at V and 0 bases at J, with 6 bases in the middle. Germline V CDR1 and CDR2: SGHRS, YFSETQ. The CDR3 consists of 14 residues. The CDR3 is CASSLAVMNTEAFF. CDR3 nucleotide sequence: TGCGCCAGCAGCTTGGCGGTCATGAACACTGAAGCTTTCTTT.

J is TRBJ2-7 and V is TRBV5-1; the D is unclear. V dropped 3 bases and J dropped 3 bases, with 13 bases sitting between them. The germline V gene encodes CDR1 SGHRS and CDR2 YFSETQ. The CDR3 totals 14 residues. The CDR3 DNA follows: TGCGCCAGCAGCTCCTCGCGGTGGAACTACGAGCAGTACTTC. This codes for CASSSSRWNYEQYF.

This chain links TRBV9 with TRBJ1-5; 8 positions match TRBD1. The V segment lost 0 bases and the J segment 5 bases; nucleotides outside the gene matches: 4. Germline V lookup: CDR1 SGDLS, CDR2 YYNGEE. The CDR3 is 15 residues long. The CDR3 nucleotides are TGTGCCAGCAGCGTAGGGACAGGGCCAGATCAGCCCCAGCATTTT. Its protein is CASSVGTGPDQPQHF.

J is TRBJ1-6 and V is TRBV10-1; no clear D. Germline V gene lookup returns CDR1 WNHNN and CDR2 SYGVQD (reference sequence). With 7 bases removed from V and 6 bases from J, the gap between germline ends came to 16 bases. There are 15 residues in the CDR3. DNA for the CDR3: TGCGCCAGCATCCAGGCCGCTATCTTTAATTCACCCCTCCACTTT. As protein: CASIQAAIFNSPLHF.

The chain carries TRBV7-6 and TRBJ1-1; TRBD1 matches at 7 bases. Germline lookup yields CDR1 SGHVS and CDR2 FNYEAQ. V was pared by 4 bases and J by 3 bases, with 5 bases of the junction left unmatched. The length of the CDR3 is 14 residues. CDR3 sequence: CASSWTGGDTEAFF. The CDR3, as DNA: TGTGCCAGCAGCTGGACAGGCGGGGACACTGAAGCTTTCTTT. The full variable domain, completed using reference TRBV7-6 and TRBJ1-1, is GAGVSQSPRYKVTKRGQDVALRCDPISGHVSLYWYRQALGQGPEFLTYFNYEAQQDKSGLPNDRFSAERPEGSISTLTIQRTEQRDSAMYRCASSWTGGDTEAFFGQGTRLTVV.

This chain connects TRBV4-2 to TRBJ2-4, with 13 bases aligning to TRBD2. Germline V gene sequence: CDR1 LGHNA, CDR2 YNFKEQ. The J segment lost 4 bases and the V segment lost 5 bases, leaving 11 bases of the junction unmatched. The CDR3 runs 18 residues. The CDR3, as DNA: TGTGCCAGCAGCATACGACTAGCGGGGGGCAATCCGAAAAACATTCAGTACTTC. This codes for CASSIRLAGGNPKNIQYF.

J is TRBJ2-3 and V is TRBV30; the D is unclear. V was trimmed by 1 base and J by 2 bases, leaving 16 bases between them. CDR3 length: 16 amino acids. Per germline, CDR1 GTSNPN and CDR2 SVGIG (reference sequence). The CDR3 spells CAWSALGLFFTDTQYF. CDR3 coding DNA: TGTGCCTGGAGTGCCCTAGGTCTCTTTTTCACAGATACGCAGTATTTT.

This clone was seen a handful of times. The chain carries TRBV19 and TRBJ2-7; 8 bases are shared with TRBD1. J was trimmed by 2 bases and V by 6 bases; bases with no gene match: 6. The CDR3 is 14 residues long. Germline-derived CDR1 and CDR2 are LNHDA and SQIVND (reference sequence). The CDR3 here is CASSDRGSAYEQYF. Written as DNA, the CDR3 is TGTGCCAGTAGCGACAGGGGTTCAGCCTACGAGCAGTACTTC.

The chain combines TRBV29-1 with TRBJ1-1, with D maybe TRBD1 (6 bases). V was trimmed by 4 bases and J by 5 bases, leaving 14 bases between them. Germline V gives CDR1 SQVTM, CDR2 ANQGSEA. CDR3 length: 13 residues. The CDR3: CSVVRGARTEAFF. The CDR3, as DNA: TGCAGCGTTGTTCGGGGGGCAAGGACTGAAGCTTTCTTT.

The chain combines TRBV23-1 with TRBJ1-2; D is possibly TRBD1 (6 bases). TRBV23-1 is an open reading frame whose function is uncertain. Trimming shortened V by 1 base and J by 1 base, and 22 bases separated the two germline ends. This CDR3 comprises 19 residues. CDR3 in amino acids: CASSQLNSGQNLINYGYTF. CDR3 sequence (DNA): TGCGCCAGCAGTCAATTAAATTCAGGACAGAACCTAATTAACTATGGCTACACCTTC.

V is TRBV29-1 and J is TRBJ1-1; a possible D gene is TRBD1 (5 bases). Germline values: CDR1 SQVTM, CDR2 ANQGSEA. CDR3 length: 16 amino acids. Trimming took 6 bases from V and 0 from J, leaving 20 bases between them. The CDR3, as DNA: TGCAGCGTAAGGGGCGGGGAGGGGATCTTGAACACTGAAGCTTTCTTT. As protein: CSVRGGEGILNTEAFF.

This rearrangement joins TRBV7-9 to TRBJ1-1; D call uncertain. The CDR3 is 14 residues long. CDR1 and CDR2 (germline): SEHNR, FQNEAQ (reference sequence). The V and J ends lost 1 base and 3 bases respectively, with 9 bases between them. CDR3 nucleotide sequence: TGTGCCAGCAGCTTAGGGGAGCCGCACACTGAAGCTTTCTTT. Residues: CASSLGEPHTEAFF.

V is TRBV5-4 and J is TRBJ2-5, with a possible D match to TRBD1 (6 bases). Germline V gene lookup returns CDR1 SGHNT and CDR2 YYREEE (reference sequence). CDR3 size: 14 residues. V shed 2 bases and J shed 7 bases, with 15 bases lying between them. CDR3 sequence: CASSLRNRDVTQYF. Written as DNA, the CDR3 is TGTGCCAGCAGCTTAAGAAACAGGGATGTGACCCAGTACTTC.

V and J are TRBV5-1 and TRBJ2-2, with 11 bases lining up with TRBD1. CDR3 length equals 16 residues. The V gene end was trimmed by 1 base and the J gene end by 6 bases; junction bases not matched to a gene: 5. Germline assignment: CDR1 SGHRS and CDR2 YFSETQ. CDR3 sequence (DNA): TGCGCCAGCAGCTTGCCCGGGACAGGGGGTCCCGGGGAGCTGTTTTTT. It is translated as CASSLPGTGGPGELFF.

The CDR3 sequence is CASSRTGYEQYF. In DNA form, the CDR3 reads TGTGCCAGTAGTAGGACAGGCTACGAGCAGTACTTC. The V call is TRBV19, the J call TRBJ2-7; 7 nucleotides agree with TRBD1. Trimming took 4 bases from V and 3 from J; bases not matched to a gene: 0. From germline, CDR1 is LNHDA and CDR2 SQIVND (reference sequence). The CDR3 is 12 residues long.

Ten or more counts support this clone. This chain uses TRBV10-3 with TRBJ1-1, with 7 nucleotides matching TRBD1. The CDR3 runs 14 residues. V dropped 7 bases and J dropped 3; count of bases not matched to a gene: 8. Germline V gene lookup returns CDR1 ENHRY and CDR2 SYGVKD. This CDR3 reads CAIKKTGQDTEAFF. CDR3 DNA sequence: TGTGCCATCAAGAAGACAGGGCAGGACACTGAAGCTTTCTTT.

V usage is TRBV27 and J usage is TRBJ1-6, with TRBD1 matching 7 bases. This CDR3 region has 17 residues. Germline assignment: CDR1 MNHEY and CDR2 SMNVEV (reference sequence). Trimming removed 1 base from V and 7 bases from J; junction bases left unmatched: 10. This chain's CDR3 is CASSLYARQGRNSPLHF. CDR3 in DNA: TGTGCCAGCAGTTTATACGCCAGACAGGGACGGAATTCACCCCTCCACTTT.

This chain links TRBV6-1 with TRBJ1-1; D may be TRBD1 (5 bases). Between the trimmed V and J ends, which lost 5 bases and 4 bases, there was a span of 14 bases. The CDR3 sequence is 14 residues long. From germline, CDR1 is MNHNS and CDR2 SASEGT. CDR3 protein: CASSLGGFGTEAFF. The CDR3 DNA sequence: TGTGCCAGCAGTTTGGGGGGGTTTGGCACTGAAGCTTTCTTT.

The rearrangement joins TRBV5-5 to TRBJ1-1, with D tentatively TRBD1 (5 bases). The CDR3 has 14 residues. Germline CDR1 is SGHKS and CDR2 is YYEKEE (reference sequence). V was clipped by 0 bases and J by 4 bases, with 10 bases between them. CDR3 DNA sequence: TGTGCCAGCAGCTTGGTGCCCGGGGGCACTGAAGCTTTCTTT. Its translation: CASSLVPGGTEAFF.

The chain recombines TRBV19 with TRBJ1-1; D perhaps matches TRBD1 (5 bases). Germline lookup yields CDR1 LNHDA and CDR2 SQIVND (reference sequence). The CDR3 consists of 13 residues. V was trimmed by 9 bases and J by 1 base, leaving 12 bases between them. As DNA, the CDR3 is TGTGCCAGCAGAGCAGGGTGGAACACTGAAGCTTTCTTT. Translated: CASRAGWNTEAFF.

The J gene is TRBJ2-5, the V gene TRBV5-1, with 9 positions matching TRBD2. Germline loops: CDR1 SGHRS, CDR2 YFSETQ. The CDR3 sequence is 15 residues long. Trimming removed 9 bases from V and 4 bases from J; junction bases left unmatched: 13. This CDR3 reads CANSLAGGPRETQYF. The CDR3 DNA follows: TGCGCCAACTCGCTGGCGGGGGGGCCTCGAGAGACCCAGTACTTC.

The chain combines TRBV2 with TRBJ2-3, with D uncertain. Germline values: CDR1 SNHLY, CDR2 FYNNEI. This CDR3 contains 12 residues. The V end lost 5 bases, the J end lost 3 bases, and 6 bases lay between the germline ends. In DNA, the CDR3 is TGTGCCAGCAGTCTAGAAACAGATACGCAGTATTTT. This codes for CASSLETDTQYF.

This clone has at least ten counts. The chain carries TRBV28 and TRBJ1-2; 10 bases align to TRBD1. CDR3 size: 17 residues. With 1 base clipped from V and 5 bases from J, the junction kept 10 bases outside the gene matches. The germline CDR1 and CDR2 sequences are MDHEN and SYDVKM. The CDR3 here is CASSLLTGGAKIYGYTF. CDR3 nucleotides: TGTGCCAGCAGTTTATTGACAGGGGGCGCAAAAATTTATGGCTACACCTTC.

The CDR3 region is CASSQALAGVYNEQFF. DNA of the CDR3: TGCGCCAGCAGCCAAGCCCTAGCGGGGGTTTACAATGAGCAGTTCTTC. This sequence joins TRBV4-1 and TRBJ2-1; 10 bases align to TRBD2. With V trimmed by 1 base and J by 4 bases, 4 bases remained unmatched. Looked up from germline, CDR1 is MGHRA and CDR2 is YSYEKL. The CDR3 is 16 amino acids.

The chain employs TRBV6-5 and TRBJ2-3; D gene unclear. V shed 3 bases and J shed 2 bases, with 6 bases lying between them. The CDR3 extends over 13 amino acids. Germline V gives CDR1 MNHEY, CDR2 SVGAGI. Written as DNA, the CDR3 is TGTGCCAGCAGTTATACAACCACAGATACGCAGTATTTT. Its protein is CASSYTTTDTQYF.

This chain connects TRBV5-8 to TRBJ1-5; D is ambiguous. This CDR3 is built from 17 residues. V dropped 6 bases and J dropped 0 bases, with 19 bases sitting between them. CDR1 and CDR2 (germline): SGHTS, YDEGEE. The CDR3 DNA reads TGTGCCAGCACCTCTGGGCGACAACTCTATAGCAATCAGCCCCAGCATTTT. Encoded protein: CASTSGRQLYSNQPQHF.

The genes are TRBV21-1 and TRBJ2-7; the table assigns TRBD1, which was not confirmed against the DNA. TRBV21-1 is a known pseudogene. The CDR3 has 14 residues. CDR3 coding DNA: TGTGCCAGCAGCGCCCCGACAGGGCGGGACGAGCAGTACTTC. The encoded protein is CASSAPTGRDEQYF.